The entry that follows covers one TCR beta chain sequence. These data belong to a study of human CD8 memory T cell subsets. Germline V gene data show CDR1 as LGHDT and CDR2 as YNNKEL (reference sequence). The CDR3 is 17 amino acids. UMI-labeled 5' RACE was the method by which TCR beta libraries were made. TCRdb derives one entry per CDR3 protein from the 5' RACE reads, leaving out DNA. This table holds 5,500 to 8,500 distinct CDR3 sequences. Stem-like memory CD8+ T cell (TSTEM) populations were CCR7+ PD-1- TIGIT-. Buffy coats of healthy donors yielded the PBMC. Total CD8+ T cells were enriched by negative magnetic separation. RNA came from duplicate vials of about 150,000 sorted CD8+ T cells per subset.

The J gene is TRBJ2-5, the V gene TRBV3-1; absent DNA, TCRdb's TRBD2 call cannot be checked. The sample taken for sequencing was CD8+ stem-like memory T cells (TSCM and TCM) sorted from PBMCs. Regarding subset: stem-like memory CD8 T cells (TSTEM), CCR7+ PD-1- TIGIT-. The receptor's source is a human donor in good health. CDR3 sequence: CASSQDQTGLATVTQYF.